The 14 T cell receptor beta chains reported below all come from one sample, sequenced in a study of a mutant IDH1 vaccine in newly diagnosed glioma. Time point given: week 23, last vaccination. Doses of 300 ug of mutant IDH1 20-mer peptide were given with topical imiquimod. Only in-frame clones appear in the TCRdb table, and some are missing; sequencing was by immunoSEQ multiplex PCR. The table records approximately 62,000 clones, 85% of them present only once. Their specific antigens are unknown. The input for sequencing was PBMCs, taken from a glioma patient whose treatment included an IDH1 peptide vaccine. All receptors derive from a man aged 30 to 39 with glioma.

The chain uses TRBV7-9 and TRBJ2-7, with 10 bases aligning to TRBD1. V lost 10 bases and J lost 3; bases outside the gene matches: 12. Germline V lookup: CDR1 SEHNR, CDR2 FQNEAQ (reference sequence). The CDR3 consists of 15 residues. CDR3 DNA: TGTGCCATCGAACGAGGGGACAGGGGAAACTACGAGCAGTACTTC. It translates to CAIERGDRGNYEQYF.

This clone was recorded a few times. The chain employs TRBV14 and TRBJ1-2; no definite D call. Trimming left V 0 bases short and J 0 bases short, with 11 bases between. The germline CDR1 and CDR2 sequences are SGHDN and FVKESK. This CDR3 region has 16 residues. CDR3 protein: CASSQEEAGTNYGYTF. As DNA, the CDR3 is TGTGCCAGCAGCCAAGAAGAGGCAGGAACTAACTATGGCTACACCTTC.

The gene calls are TRBV5-1 and TRBJ1-2, with 9 bases that match TRBD1. Germline V CDR1 and CDR2: SGHRS, YFSETQ. Trimming took 4 bases from V and 3 from J; bases not matched to a gene: 13. The CDR3 length is 17 residues. CDR3 sequence reads: CASSPGTGHHLYYGYTF. The CDR3 DNA reads as TGCGCCAGCAGCCCCGGGACAGGGCACCATCTATACTATGGCTACACCTTC. The entire variable domain, with the rest obtained from reference TRBV5-1 and TRBJ1-2, is as follows: KAGVTQTPRYLIKTRGQQVTLSCSPISGHRSVSWYQQTPGQGLQFLFEYFSETQRNKGNFPGRFSGRQFSNSRSEMNVSTLELGDSALYLCASSPGTGHHLYYGYTFGSGTRLTVV.

The chain employs TRBV4-1 and TRBJ1-5, with a tentative D call TRBD1 (5 bases). This CDR3 region has 20 residues. V was shortened by 0 bases and J by 0 bases, with 21 bases between the two germline ends. Germline V CDR1 and CDR2: MGHRA, YSYEKL. This chain's CDR3 is CASSQDLAGTVSYSNQPQHF. CDR3 nucleotides: TGCGCCAGCAGCCAAGATCTCGCCGGGACGGTCTCCTATAGCAATCAGCCCCAGCATTTT.

This clone was observed a single time. This sequence joins TRBV30 and TRBJ1-2; 7 positions agree with TRBD1. This CDR3 has 13 residues. Germline assignment: CDR1 GTSNPN and CDR2 SVGIG (reference sequence). The ends lost 3 bases at V and 3 bases at J; junction bases unmatched: 4. CDR3 residues: CAWRYRGDYGYTF. CDR3 bases: TGTGCCTGGAGGTACAGGGGTGACTATGGCTACACCTTC. The entire variable domain, with the rest obtained from reference TRBV30 and TRBJ1-2, is as follows: SQTIHQWPATLVQPVGSPLSLECTVEGTSNPNLYWYRQAAGRGLQLLFYSVGIGQISSEVPQNLSASRPQDRQFILSSKKLLLSDSGFYLCAWRYRGDYGYTFGSGTRLTVV.

The V gene is TRBV18, the J gene TRBJ1-1, with no clear D. This CDR3 has 14 residues. With 4 bases removed from V and 1 base from J, the gap between germline ends came to 10 bases. CDR1 is KGHSH and CDR2 is LQKENI in the germline V gene. For the CDR3, the DNA is TGTGCCAGCTCACTTAGATCCGCGAACACTGAAGCTTTCTTT. Translated, it gives CASSLRSANTEAFF. Variable domain in full (rest from reference TRBV18 and TRBJ1-1): NAGVMQNPRHLVRRRGQEARLRCSPMKGHSHVYWYRQLPEEGLKFMVYLQKENIIDESGMPKERFSAEFPKEGPSILRIQQVVRGDSAAYFCASSLRSANTEAFFGQGTRLTVV.

This sequence joins TRBV5-1 and TRBJ2-5; no definite D call. This CDR3 comprises 12 residues. Germline loops: CDR1 SGHRS, CDR2 YFSETQ. Trimming cost V 1 base and J 5 bases, with 6 bases left between them. This chain's CDR3 is CASSLSMETQYF. CDR3 in DNA: TGCGCCAGCAGCTTGTCTATGGAGACCCAGTACTTC.

The rearrangement links TRBV7-2 to TRBJ1-6; the D is unclear. CDR1 and CDR2 from the germline V gene are SGHTA and FQGNSA. The V end lost 8 bases, the J end lost 7 bases, and 12 bases lay between the germline ends. The CDR3 extends over 13 amino acids. The CDR3 sequence: CASEVLGNSPLHF. The CDR3 DNA is TGTGCCAGCGAGGTATTGGGAAATTCACCCCTCCACTTT.

J is TRBJ2-7 and V is TRBV7-6; 7 bases are shared with TRBD1. Looked up from germline, CDR1 is SGHVS and CDR2 is FNYEAQ. CDR3 size: 14 residues. Unmatched junction bases numbered 4, after V lost 2 bases and J lost 3 bases. The CDR3 nucleotides read TGTGCCAGCAGCTTAACACCAGGGGGCTACGAGCAGTACTTC. Its protein is CASSLTPGGYEQYF.

About this clone itself: Germline is not matched at one junction end, which may reflect a read error. J is TRBJ2-2 and V is TRBV4-1; D could derive from TRBD1 or TRBD2 (5 bases each). Per germline, CDR1 MGHRA and CDR2 YSYEKL. This CDR3 contains 14 residues. CDR3 in amino acids: CASSQDRDTGELLF. The CDR3 bases are TGCGCCAGCAGCCAAGACAGGGATACCGGGGAGCTGCTTTTT.

The chain has TRBV9 and TRBJ2-3, with D unresolved. V lost 0 bases, J lost 4 bases, and 15 bases lay in between. This CDR3 has 16 residues. From germline, CDR1 is SGDLS and CDR2 YYNGEE. For the CDR3, the DNA is TGTGCCAGCAGCGTAGCTAGGCTCGGGCAAGCAGATACGCAGTATTTT. Translated: CASSVARLGQADTQYF.

Note on this clone: Other DNA sequences in the same sample also yield this CDR3. V gene TRBV7-2 combines with J gene TRBJ2-3, with D unresolved. Germline assignment: CDR1 SGHTA and CDR2 FQGNSA. The ends were cut back, 4 bases at V and 5 bases at J, with 7 bases in the middle. The CDR3 is 12 residues long. CDR3 protein: CASSSYGDTQYF. CDR3 sequence (DNA): TGTGCCAGCAGCTCTTACGGAGATACGCAGTATTTT.

This rearrangement joins TRBV5-5 to TRBJ2-1; 10 bases agree with TRBD1. With V trimmed by 4 bases and J by 2 bases, 6 bases remained unmatched. The germline gives CDR1 SGHKS, CDR2 YYEKEE (reference sequence). The CDR3 length is 16 residues. CDR3: CASSVTGTGAYNEQFF. The DNA for the CDR3 is TGTGCCAGCAGCGTTACCGGGACAGGGGCCTACAATGAGCAGTTCTTC.

The count of this clone is one. Since no conserved phenylalanine or tryptophan closes the CDR3, a read error is the likely cause. The DNA is left out, because the CDR3 cannot be placed on it with certainty; the CDR3 is given as TCRdb lists it. The rearrangement uses TRBV19 and TRBJ2-7; the D call in the table, TRBD2, was not verified against the DNA. Germline loops: CDR1 LNHDA, CDR2 SQIVND (reference sequence). The CDR3 totals 15 residues, both ends included. CDR3 in amino acids: CASSIPPIGLAGGRC.